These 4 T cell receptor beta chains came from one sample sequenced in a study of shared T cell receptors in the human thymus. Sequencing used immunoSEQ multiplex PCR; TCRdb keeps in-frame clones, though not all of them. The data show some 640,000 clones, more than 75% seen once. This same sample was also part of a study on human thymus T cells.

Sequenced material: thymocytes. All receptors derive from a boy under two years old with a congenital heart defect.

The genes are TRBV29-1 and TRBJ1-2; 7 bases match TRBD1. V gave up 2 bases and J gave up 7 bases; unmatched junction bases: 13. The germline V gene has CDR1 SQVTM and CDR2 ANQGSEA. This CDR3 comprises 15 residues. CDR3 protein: CSVERLEGAPLGYTF. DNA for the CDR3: TGCAGCGTTGAACGGTTGGAGGGGGCCCCCCTTGGCTACACCTTC.

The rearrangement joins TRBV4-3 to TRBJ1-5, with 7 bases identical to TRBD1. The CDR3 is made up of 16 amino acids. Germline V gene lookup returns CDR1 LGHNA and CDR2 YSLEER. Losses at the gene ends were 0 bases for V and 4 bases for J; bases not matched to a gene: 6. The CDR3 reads CASSQDHGTENQPQHF. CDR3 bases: TGCGCCAGCAGCCAAGATCATGGGACAGAGAATCAGCCCCAGCATTTT.

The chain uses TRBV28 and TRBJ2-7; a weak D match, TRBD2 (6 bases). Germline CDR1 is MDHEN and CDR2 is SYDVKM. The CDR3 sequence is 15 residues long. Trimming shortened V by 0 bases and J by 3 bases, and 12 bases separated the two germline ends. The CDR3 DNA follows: TGTGCCAGCAGTTTATGGGCCGGGACTGGCTACGAGCAGTACTTC. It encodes CASSLWAGTGYEQYF. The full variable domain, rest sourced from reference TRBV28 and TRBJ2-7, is DVKVTQSSRYLVKRTGEKVFLECVQDMDHENMFWYRQDPGLGLRLIYFSYDVKMKEKGDIPEGYSVSREKKERFSLILESASTNQTSMYLCASSLWAGTGYEQYFGPGTRLTVT.

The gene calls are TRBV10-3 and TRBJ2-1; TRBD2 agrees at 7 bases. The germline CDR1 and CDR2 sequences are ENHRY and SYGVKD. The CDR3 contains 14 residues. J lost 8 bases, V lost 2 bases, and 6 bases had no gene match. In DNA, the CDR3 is TGTGCCATCAGTGAGAGCGGGGAGCGGTATGAGCAGTTCTTC. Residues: CAISESGERYEQFF.